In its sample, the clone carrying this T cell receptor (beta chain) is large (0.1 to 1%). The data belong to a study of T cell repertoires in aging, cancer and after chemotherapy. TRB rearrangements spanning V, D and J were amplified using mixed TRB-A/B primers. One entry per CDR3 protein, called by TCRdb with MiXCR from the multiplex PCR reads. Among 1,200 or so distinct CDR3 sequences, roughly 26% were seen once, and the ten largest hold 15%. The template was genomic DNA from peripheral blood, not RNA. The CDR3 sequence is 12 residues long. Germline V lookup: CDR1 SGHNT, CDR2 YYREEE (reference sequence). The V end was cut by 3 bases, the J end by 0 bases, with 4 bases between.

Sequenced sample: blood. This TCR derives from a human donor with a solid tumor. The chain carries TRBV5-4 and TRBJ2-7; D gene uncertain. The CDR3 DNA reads TGTGCCAGCAGCTCGTCCTCCTACGAGCAGTACTTC. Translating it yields CASSSSSYEQYF.